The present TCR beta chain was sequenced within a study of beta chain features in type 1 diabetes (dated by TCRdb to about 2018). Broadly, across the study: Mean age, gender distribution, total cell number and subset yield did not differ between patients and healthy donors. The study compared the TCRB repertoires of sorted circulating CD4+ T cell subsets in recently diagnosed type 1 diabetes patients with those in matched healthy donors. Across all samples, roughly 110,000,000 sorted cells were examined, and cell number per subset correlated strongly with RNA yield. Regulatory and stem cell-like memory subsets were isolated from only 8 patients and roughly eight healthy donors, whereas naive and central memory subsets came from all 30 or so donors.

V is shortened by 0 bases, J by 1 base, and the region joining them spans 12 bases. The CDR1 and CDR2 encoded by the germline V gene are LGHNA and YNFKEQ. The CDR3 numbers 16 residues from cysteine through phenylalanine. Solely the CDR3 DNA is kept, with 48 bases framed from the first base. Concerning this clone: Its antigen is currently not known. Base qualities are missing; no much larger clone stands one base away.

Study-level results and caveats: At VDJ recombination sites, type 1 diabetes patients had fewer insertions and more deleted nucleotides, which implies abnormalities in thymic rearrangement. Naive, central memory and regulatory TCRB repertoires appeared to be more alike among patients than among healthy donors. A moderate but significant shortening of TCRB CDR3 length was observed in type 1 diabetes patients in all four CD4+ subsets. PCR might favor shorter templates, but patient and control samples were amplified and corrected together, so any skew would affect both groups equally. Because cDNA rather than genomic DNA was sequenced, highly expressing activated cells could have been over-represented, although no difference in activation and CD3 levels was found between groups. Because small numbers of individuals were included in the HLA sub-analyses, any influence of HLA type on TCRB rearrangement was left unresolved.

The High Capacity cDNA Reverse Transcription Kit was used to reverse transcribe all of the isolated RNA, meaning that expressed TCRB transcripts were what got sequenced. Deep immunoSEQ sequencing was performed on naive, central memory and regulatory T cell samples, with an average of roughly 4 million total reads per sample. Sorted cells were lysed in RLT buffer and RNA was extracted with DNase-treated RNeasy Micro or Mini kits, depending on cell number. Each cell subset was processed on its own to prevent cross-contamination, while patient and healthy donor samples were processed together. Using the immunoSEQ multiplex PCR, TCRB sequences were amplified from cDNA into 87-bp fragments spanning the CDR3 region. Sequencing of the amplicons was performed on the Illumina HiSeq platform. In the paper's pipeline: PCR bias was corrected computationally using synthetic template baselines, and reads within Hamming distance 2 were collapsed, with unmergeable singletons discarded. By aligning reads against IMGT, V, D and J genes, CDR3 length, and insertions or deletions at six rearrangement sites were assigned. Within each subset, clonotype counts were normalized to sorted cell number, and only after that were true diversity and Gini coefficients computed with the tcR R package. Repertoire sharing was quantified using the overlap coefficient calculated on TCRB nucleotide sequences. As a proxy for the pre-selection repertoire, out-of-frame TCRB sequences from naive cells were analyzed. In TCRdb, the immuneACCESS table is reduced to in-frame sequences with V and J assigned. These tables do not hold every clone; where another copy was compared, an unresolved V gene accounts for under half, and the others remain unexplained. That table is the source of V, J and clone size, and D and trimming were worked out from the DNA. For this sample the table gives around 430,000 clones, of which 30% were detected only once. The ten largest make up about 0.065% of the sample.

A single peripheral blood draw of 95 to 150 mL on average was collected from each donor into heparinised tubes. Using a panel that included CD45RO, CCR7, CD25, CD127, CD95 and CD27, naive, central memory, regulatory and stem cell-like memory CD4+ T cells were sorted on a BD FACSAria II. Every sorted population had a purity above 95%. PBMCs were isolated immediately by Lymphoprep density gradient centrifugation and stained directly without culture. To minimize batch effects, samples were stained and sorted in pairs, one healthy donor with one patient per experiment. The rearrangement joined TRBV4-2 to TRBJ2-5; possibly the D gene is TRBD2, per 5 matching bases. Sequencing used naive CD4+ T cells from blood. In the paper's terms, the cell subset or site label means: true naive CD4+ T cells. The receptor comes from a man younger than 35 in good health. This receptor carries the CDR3 CASSQDLGGRQETQYF. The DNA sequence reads TGTGCCAGCAGCCAAGATCTCGGAGGCCGCCAAGAGACCCAGTACTTC.